This T cell receptor beta chain appears in the sequencing data of a study of control samples from healthy donors and cancer patients. Here immunoSEQ multiplex PCR was the method, and the copy in TCRdb shows in-frame clones only, minus some. The sample holds about 45,000 clones, 60% to 80% seen once. Germline assignment: CDR1 GTSNPN and CDR2 SVGIG (reference sequence). This CDR3 has 11 residues. V was pared by 5 bases and J by 1 base, with 6 bases between. The chain recombines TRBV30 with TRBJ2-7, with a possible D match to TRBD1 (5 bases). This clonotype originated in a male donor with melanoma. Material for sequencing was formalin-fixed, paraffin-embedded tissue. The CDR3 coding sequence is TGTGCCTGGGGACATTCCTACGAGCAGTACTTC. Its translation: CAWGHSYEQYF. The whole variable domain, remainder taken from reference TRBV30 and TRBJ2-7, is SQTIHQWPATLVQPVGSPLSLECTVEGTSNPNLYWYRQAAGRGLQLLFYSVGIGQISSEVPQNLSASRPQDRQFILSSKKLLLSDSGFYLCAWGHSYEQYFGPGTRLTVT.